This T cell receptor beta chain was sequenced during a study of shared clonotypes between healthy human individuals (dated by TCRdb to the early 2020s). In the study overall: The cohort included a few men and a couple of women between 18 and 49 years of age. For each donor, CD4 naive and CD4 memory were each run on three plates, CD8 naive on two plates, and CD8 memory on one plate. Each donor's leukapheresis produced roughly between roughly 0.85 and 9.5 billion PBMCs. The study deeply sequenced blood TCR repertoires of several healthy adults to estimate repertoire size and the extent of clonotype sharing between individuals. To increase sequencing depth and limit assay-specific biases, TCR repertoire library preparation and sequencing were carried out by different laboratories using diverse techniques.

To note about this clone: Its antigen remains unidentified. No clone much larger than this one lies a single base away; base qualities are absent.

Taken from the germline V gene, the CDR1 and CDR2 loops are MGHDK and SYGVNS. The cysteine opens and the phenylalanine closes a CDR3 of 16 amino acids. The read is trimmed to its CDR3 DNA, 48 bases read in frame from base 1. The germline V end is reduced by 1 base and the J end by 9 bases; junction bases left unmatched: 10. Here is what the overall study found, with its caveats: Sampling was limited to blood, and TCR repertoires in tissue likely differ from TCR repertoires in blood. Naive subsets generally had larger estimated clonotype richness than memory subsets. Even with the large sequencing depth, rarefaction of the sorted-subset datasets indicated that sequencing was incomplete. Pairwise subsampling led to the expectation that sequencing depth would affect the degree of clonotype sharing among donors. Compared with non-shared clonotypes, the clonotypes found in all four sorted-subset donors had higher generation probabilities. Around 5.4% of naive CD4, more than 3% of naive CD8, 2.3% of memory CD4, and about 0.4% of memory CD8 clonotypes were shared across several donors. Because the study included a small number of donors, the genetic and exposure-history diversity represented was limited.

For the CD8 naive samples, CD45RO-negative cells were positively selected for CCR7, yielding a CD45RA+CCR7+ population from which TemRA cells were excluded. The donors were healthy, HIV-negative adults who had no recently reported acute infections or vaccinations. All donors were Caucasian adults living in Nashville, Tennessee, USA. After blood collection by leukapheresis, PBMCs were isolated using Ficoll-Histopaque density gradient centrifugation and then cryopreserved in the vapor phase of liquid nitrogen. Analytical flow cytometry was used to check the purity and quantity of every magnetically sorted T cell population. Each sorted fraction had its genomic DNA isolated and then quantified by UV absorbance on a Nanodrop 2000c. TCR CDR3 regions were amplified from genomic DNA by multiplex PCR using the deep immunoSEQ assay. Extracted genomic DNA from each cell subset was distributed evenly across all wells of several immunoSEQ 96-well plates, and each plate was treated as a replicate. For sorted subsets, approximately 0.2 ug of genomic DNA, equivalent to some 33,000 T cell genomes, went into each replicate PCR. Purified libraries were quantified with a Qubit 3.0 fluorometer, sized on a Bioanalyzer 2100, and re-quantified with the KAPA Library Quantification kit. Every immunoSEQ 96-well plate was sequenced on a separate single-read 150-cycle Illumina NextSeq 550 flow cell. Processing in the source paper ran as follows. Because the immunoSEQ output included only junctional sequences and no quality scores, the filtering could not be the same as the filtering used for full-length reads. To assign V/J genes and CDR3, sequences were annotated against IMGT germline references using PyIR, a Python wrapper for IgBLAST v1.9. Reads with weak V/J assignments (E-value above 1e-6), missing CDR3, stop codons, out-of-frame junctions, or ambiguous translated residues were removed. A V3J clonotype was defined by an identical inferred V gene, J gene, and CDR3 amino acid sequence. To compute the percentage overlap between repertoires, the number of shared unique clonotypes was divided by the size of the smaller repertoire. RTK rarefaction, the Chao1 estimator, and Recon v2.1 estimates of unobserved clonotypes were used to assess repertoire richness. Generation probabilities for all TCRbeta clonotypes obtained by the gDNA method from four donors were computed using OLGA. The clones in this table, taken by TCRdb from immuneACCESS, are in-frame only. Not every clone is retained; where verified, under half of the shortfall comes from an unresolved V gene, and the cause of the rest is unknown. That table supplies the V and J calls and clone size; D and trimming were determined from the DNA. The sample includes roughly 570,000 clones, with more than 95% observed a single time. 0.3% of the sample belongs to the ten largest clones.

The chain was built from TRBV25-1 and TRBJ2-4; a stretch of 9 junction bases matches TRBD2. Sequenced material: naive CD8+ T cells sorted from blood. The sample's cell subset or site label, decoded: CD45RA+CCR7+. The receptor was derived from a man aged 25-45 years in good health. For the CDR3, the sequence is CASSEWGSGRGSIQYF. At the DNA level, the sequence is TGTGCCAGCAGTGAATGGGGTAGCGGGAGAGGAAGCATTCAGTACTTC.